This TCR beta chain was obtained from a study of shared clonotypes between healthy human individuals. Overall study: Per-donor plates numbered three CD4 naive, three CD4 memory, two CD8 naive and one CD8 memory. Study findings and constraints: Generation of non-shared clonotypes was less probable than generation of clonotypes shared by all four donors. The authors expected sequencing depth to affect clonotype sharing among donors.

Regarding this clone: Its antigen is as yet unknown.

Germline CDR1 reads LNHDA; CDR2 reads SQIVND (reference sequence). The CDR3 contains 15 residues. The V and J ends lost 7 bases and 1 base respectively, with 15 bases between them. The table came from immunoSEQ multiplex PCR; TCRdb's copy has only in-frame clones and leaves some out. The sample contains 1,400,000 or so clones, about 98.5% of which appear only once. This sequence was found in a young man in good health. The specimen was naive CD4+ T cells sorted from blood. Subset specified: CD45RA+ positively selected. The V and J genes are TRBV19 and TRBJ2-3; TRBD1 is a possible D gene (6 bases). The CDR3 region has the DNA TGTGCCAGTACCTTACAGGGAATAGGCACAGATACGCAGTATTTT. Translated, it gives CASTLQGIGTDTQYF.